The 30 T cell receptor beta chains in this list originate from one sample, sequenced in a study of shared clonotypes between healthy human individuals. The protocol was immunoSEQ multiplex PCR, while the TCRdb copy is restricted to in-frame clones and leaves out a portion. The sample yields 600,000 to 750,000 clones, 90% seen once. The sequencing sample was made of memory CD8+ T cells from PBMCs. Regarding subset: CD45RO+ cells pooled with CCR7-negative TemRA cells. The receptors stem from a young man in good health. Some clones in this sample may be carry-over from other donors' samples.

The chain employs TRBV2 and TRBJ2-7; D remains unclear. Trimming stripped 1 base from V and 6 bases from J, with 16 bases between. From germline, CDR1 is SNHLY and CDR2 FYNNEI. The CDR3 covers 15 residues. CDR3 nucleotide sequence: TGTGCCAGCAGTGAAGGATGGGTTCGGCTACCCGAGCAGTACTTC. This sequence encodes CASSEGWVRLPEQYF.

The chain joins TRBV30 to TRBJ1-2; no definite D call. V was shortened by 0 bases and J by 4 bases, with 15 bases between the two germline ends. This CDR3 contains 15 residues. In germline, CDR1 is GTSNPN, CDR2 SVGIG (reference sequence). The CDR3 protein is CAWSVRLPRPYGYTF. In nucleotides, the CDR3 is TGTGCCTGGAGTGTAAGGCTCCCAAGGCCCTATGGCTACACCTTC.

As regards this clone: This may be a read error, as it is one base from a much larger clone. The J gene is TRBJ2-7, the V gene TRBV5-4; TRBD1 matches at 7 bases. CDR1 and CDR2 (germline): SGHNT, YYREEE (reference sequence). V trimming: 3 bases; J trimming: 4 bases; junction bases outside the gene matches: 16. The CDR3 has 17 amino acids. DNA for the CDR3: TGTGCCAGCAGCTGGACTCCGCAGACAGGGACAAGATACGAGCAGTACTTC. Protein sequence: CASSWTPQTGTRYEQYF.

This chain connects TRBV6-5 to TRBJ2-5; no clear D. V gave up 7 bases and J gave up 1 base, with 16 bases separating them. This CDR3 has 15 amino acids. The germline CDR1 and CDR2 sequences are MNHEY and SVGAGI. The CDR3 is CASTQRLTAQETQYF. CDR3 coding DNA: TGTGCCAGCACCCAGCGATTAACAGCCCAAGAGACCCAGTACTTC.

The chain carries TRBV6-5 and TRBJ2-5; tentatively, D is TRBD1 (5 bases). The J call could be wrong; TRBJ2-7 is a better fit for the DNA end. Per the germline V gene, CDR1 is MNHEY and CDR2 is SVGAGI. This CDR3 spans 13 amino acids. This CDR3 is CASSYGHSYEQYF. The CDR3 nucleotides read TGTGCCAGCAGTTACGGACACTCCTACGAGCAGTACTTC.

The rearrangement links TRBV19 to TRBJ1-1; no reliable D call. This CDR3 spans 15 amino acids. Germline CDR1 and CDR2: LNHDA and SQIVND (reference sequence). V was cut by 6 bases and J by 0 bases, with 14 bases left in between. CDR3 loop: CASSLNAGMNTEAFF. CDR3 in DNA: TGTGCCAGTAGCTTGAATGCAGGCATGAACACTGAAGCTTTCTTT.

This clone was recorded once. This chain links TRBV9 with TRBJ2-7; 9 bases agree with TRBD2. Looked up from germline, CDR1 is SGDLS and CDR2 is YYNGEE. The CDR3 sequence is 15 residues long. V shed 4 bases, J shed 3 bases, and the junction held 8 bases outside the gene matches. The chain's CDR3 is CASSPVAGAIYEQYF. CDR3 in DNA: TGTGCCAGCAGCCCGGTAGCGGGAGCGATCTACGAGCAGTACTTC.

The V gene is TRBV5-1, the J gene TRBJ2-5; D gene unclear. Germline values: CDR1 SGHRS, CDR2 YFSETQ. The V end lost 4 bases, the J end lost 1 base, and 17 bases lay between the germline ends. This CDR3 is 16 amino acids long. The CDR3 protein is CASSTPKAQVQETQYF. CDR3 sequence (DNA): TGCGCCAGCAGCACCCCCAAGGCCCAAGTCCAAGAGACCCAGTACTTC.

In its sample, this clone was seen once. The chain is built from TRBV13 and TRBJ2-1; D possibly matches TRBD1 or TRBD2 (6 bases each). Trimming removed 2 bases from V and 1 base from J, with 15 bases in between. Germline V CDR1 and CDR2: PRHDT, FYEKMQ (reference sequence). This CDR3 has 17 residues. CDR3 DNA: TGTGCCAGCAGCTTATTGGAGGGGGGCGAGTCCTACAATGAGCAGTTCTTC. It translates to CASSLLEGGESYNEQFF.

The chain carries TRBV7-8 and TRBJ1-5, with D perhaps TRBD1 (6 bases). The CDR3 is 14 amino acids. Germline lookup yields CDR1 SGHVS and CDR2 FQNEAQ. The V and J ends lost 5 bases and 5 bases respectively, with 13 bases between them. DNA of the CDR3: TGTGCCAGCAGCCCCCGGGCAGGGGATCAGCCCCAGCATTTT. Its translation: CASSPRAGDQPQHF.

In regard to this clone: Within the sample, other DNA sequences also encode this same CDR3. V usage is TRBV4-1 and J usage is TRBJ2-7, with 8 bases aligning to TRBD1. The ends lost 1 base at V and 2 bases at J; junction bases unmatched: 4. In germline, CDR1 is MGHRA, CDR2 YSYEKL. CDR3 length equals 15 residues. The CDR3 coding sequence is TGCGCCAGCAGCCAAGGACAGGGGCTCACCTACGAGCAGTACTTC. As protein: CASSQGQGLTYEQYF.

CDR3 loop: CASSRGRGAGETQYF. The CDR3 region has the DNA TGTGCCAGCAGCAGGGGTAGGGGCGCGGGGGAGACCCAGTACTTC. The rearrangement links TRBV7-9 to TRBJ2-5, with D possibly matching TRBD2 (6 bases). Germline CDR1 SEHNR, CDR2 FQNEAQ (reference sequence). CDR3 length equals 15 residues. V lost 5 bases and J 5 bases, leaving 18 bases between the germline ends. The whole variable domain, filled in from reference TRBV7-9 and TRBJ2-5, reads DTGVSQNPRHKITKRGQNVTFRCDPISEHNRLYWYRQTLGQGPEFLTYFQNEAQLEKSRLLSDRFSAERPKGSFSTLEIQRTEQGDSAMYLCASSRGRGAGETQYFGPGTRLLVL.

The chain recombines TRBV5-6 with TRBJ2-1; D may correspond to TRBD1 or TRBD2 (5 bases each). This CDR3 has 15 amino acids. CDR1 is SGHDT, CDR2 YYEEEE, per germline. V gave up 1 base and J gave up 6 bases, with 14 bases separating them. CDR3 protein: CASSLWGSRSNEQFF. CDR3 sequence (DNA): TGTGCCAGCAGCTTGTGGGGGAGTAGATCCAATGAGCAGTTCTTC.

The genes are TRBV19 and TRBJ1-1, with no clear D. In germline, CDR1 is LNHDA, CDR2 SQIVND (reference sequence). V was shortened by 5 bases and J by 2 bases, with 18 bases between the two germline ends. The CDR3 loop spans 16 amino acids. The CDR3 DNA reads as TGTGCCAGTAGTGCTGGCCCTCTCCTTCCTAACACTGAAGCTTTCTTT. This codes for CASSAGPLLPNTEAFF.

Here the CDR3 DNA reads TGTGCCAGCAGCTTAGGGGATTCGTGGGGCAGTCACTCTGGAAACACCATATATTTT. This sequence encodes CASSLGDSWGSHSGNTIYF. This chain connects TRBV7-9 to TRBJ1-3; D perhaps matches TRBD1 (5 bases). Per the germline V gene, CDR1 is SEHNR and CDR2 is FQNEAQ (reference sequence). The CDR3 contains 19 residues. The V and J ends lost 1 base and 0 bases respectively, with 19 bases between them.

The CDR3 nucleotides read TGTGCCAGCAGCTCCAGGGACGGGTTGAACACTGAAGCTTTCTTT. This gives the protein CASSSRDGLNTEAFF. The chain is built from TRBV11-3 and TRBJ1-1; possible D gene TRBD1, 5 bases. This CDR3 is built from 15 residues. Trimming shortened V by 4 bases and J by 0 bases, and 12 bases separated the two germline ends. Germline-derived CDR1 and CDR2 are SGHNT and YENEEA.

The genes are TRBV6-5 and TRBJ2-2; 10 nucleotides agree with TRBD2. The CDR3 loop spans 13 amino acids. Unmatched junction bases numbered 2, after V lost 5 bases and J lost 8 bases. Germline V gene lookup returns CDR1 MNHEY and CDR2 SVGAGI. In DNA form, the CDR3 reads TGTGCCAGCAGTCCTAGCGGGAGTGGGGAGCTGTTTTTT. Amino acid sequence: CASSPSGSGELFF.

The chain combines TRBV7-9 with TRBJ1-1, with TRBD1 identical over 7 bases. This CDR3 spans 16 amino acids. Per germline, CDR1 SEHNR and CDR2 FQNEAQ (reference sequence). The trim removed 4 bases at V and 7 bases at J, leaving 15 bases unmatched. Here the CDR3 DNA reads TGTGCCAGCAGCTCAGCTCTAAGACAGGGATCGGATGAAGCTTTCTTT. This translates into CASSSALRQGSDEAFF.

The chain links TRBV5-4 to TRBJ2-7; D is undetermined. Trimming removed 4 bases at V and 1 base at J, with 6 bases between. Germline V gene lookup returns CDR1 SGHNT and CDR2 YYREEE (reference sequence). The CDR3 has 12 amino acids. CDR3 residues: CASSDGSYEQYF. The CDR3 nucleotides are TGTGCCAGCAGCGACGGATCCTACGAGCAGTACTTC.

The V call is TRBV29-1, the J call TRBJ2-3; 7 bases fit TRBD2. Germline V gives CDR1 SQVTM, CDR2 ANQGSEA. V lost 7 bases, J lost 2 bases, and 15 bases stayed unmatched. This CDR3 has 16 residues. CDR3 DNA: TGCAGCGCGGGGACGGGGGGATGGAGGTCCACAGATACGCAGTATTTT. Its protein is CSAGTGGWRSTDTQYF.

The chain uses TRBV7-9 and TRBJ2-4, with D possibly being TRBD2 (6 bases). V was cut by 2 bases and J by 1 base, with 9 bases left in between. CDR1 and CDR2 from the germline V gene are SEHNR and FQNEAQ (reference sequence). The CDR3 spans 15 residues. The CDR3 loop reads CASSLTLAAKNIQYF. The CDR3 DNA sequence: TGTGCCAGCAGCTTAACTCTAGCGGCCAAAAACATTCAGTACTTC.

This clone was picked up one time. The chain is built from TRBV2 and TRBJ2-7; 9 positions match TRBD1. The V and J ends lost 3 bases and 6 bases, in that order; junction bases with no gene match: 9. Germline CDR1 reads SNHLY; CDR2 reads FYNNEI. This CDR3 spans 15 amino acids. For the CDR3, the DNA is TGTGCCAGCAGTGATTTGGGACAGGGAAGTGGCGAGCAGTACTTC. It codes for CASSDLGQGSGEQYF.

The chain links TRBV9 to TRBJ1-2; D is possibly TRBD1 (5 bases). This CDR3 spans 13 amino acids. CDR1 is SGDLS, CDR2 YYNGEE, per germline. Trimming took 3 bases from V and 2 from J, leaving 8 bases between them. This CDR3 reads CASSEGQNYGYTF. The CDR3, as DNA: TGTGCCAGCAGCGAGGGGCAGAACTATGGCTACACCTTC. The entire variable domain, with the rest obtained from reference TRBV9 and TRBJ1-2, is as follows: DSGVTQTPKHLITATGQRVTLRCSPRSGDLSVYWYQQSLDQGLQFLIQYYNGEERAKGNILERFSAQQFPDLHSELNLSSLELGDSALYFCASSEGQNYGYTFGSGTRLTVV.

The V gene is TRBV11-2, the J gene TRBJ1-1; TRBD1 is a possible D gene (6 bases). There are 14 residues in the CDR3. Trimming removed 4 bases at V and 3 bases at J, with 12 bases between. The germline gives CDR1 SGHAT, CDR2 FQNNGV. In nucleotides, the CDR3 is TGTGCCAGCAGCTCCTCGGGGGGCGACACTGAAGCTTTCTTT. Translating it yields CASSSSGGDTEAFF.

Comment on this clone: Sequence at one end of the junction differs from germline and may be a read error. The V and J genes are TRBV28 and TRBJ1-3, with unresolved D. The CDR3 is made up of 12 amino acids. CDR1 is MDHEN, CDR2 SYDVKM, per germline. The CDR3 nucleotides are TGTGCCGGCAGTTTTCCAGGAAACACCATATATTTT. Its protein product is CAGSFPGNTIYF.

The J gene is TRBJ2-3, the V gene TRBV10-3; TRBD2 might be the D (5 bases). Deletions cut 0 bases from V and 1 base from J, with 17 bases between. Germline CDR1 ENHRY, CDR2 SYGVKD. This CDR3 has 18 amino acids. The CDR3 reads CAISESDVSGGGTDTQYF. The CDR3, as DNA: TGTGCCATCAGTGAGTCGGATGTTAGTGGAGGAGGCACAGATACGCAGTATTTT.

CDR3 amino acids: CASLDSMNTEAFF. The DNA for the CDR3 is TGTGCCAGCTTAGACTCGATGAACACTGAAGCTTTCTTT. The chain joins TRBV13 to TRBJ1-1; D is unresolved. Deletions cut 8 bases from V and 0 bases from J, with 10 bases between. The CDR3 spans 13 residues. Germline V gene sequence: CDR1 PRHDT, CDR2 FYEKMQ (reference sequence). Using reference TRBV13 and TRBJ1-1 for the parts outside the CDR3, the full variable domain is AAGVIQSPRHLIKEKRETATLKCYPIPRHDTVYWYQQGPGQDPQFLISFYEKMQSDKGSIPDRFSAQQFSDYHSELNMSSLELGDSALYFCASLDSMNTEAFFGQGTRLTVV.

The genes are TRBV9 and TRBJ2-7, with D perhaps TRBD1 or TRBD2 (5 bases each). V was pared by 0 bases and J by 5 bases, with 6 bases between. This CDR3 has 12 amino acids. The germline CDR1 and CDR2 sequences are SGDLS and YYNGEE. CDR3 residues: CASSVAGHEQYF. The DNA of the CDR3 is TGTGCCAGCAGCGTAGCGGGGCACGAGCAGTACTTC.

The chain joins TRBV7-9 to TRBJ2-1; 7 bases are a match to TRBD2. CDR3 length: 17 residues. V gave up 0 bases and J gave up 6 bases; unmatched junction bases: 11. The germline gives CDR1 SEHNR, CDR2 FQNEAQ (reference sequence). The CDR3 DNA reads as TGTGCCAGCAGCTTAGCGAACGGGGGACTATTGGGCAATGAGCAGTTCTTC. Translating it yields CASSLANGGLLGNEQFF.

This chain connects TRBV10-2 to TRBJ2-7; D gene unclear. The CDR3 covers 14 residues. Deletions cut 4 bases from V and 5 bases from J, with 15 bases between. Germline CDR1 reads WSHSY; CDR2 reads SAAADI. This chain's CDR3 is CASSAPHDSNEQYF. Written as DNA, the CDR3 is TGCGCCAGCAGTGCCCCCCACGATTCGAACGAGCAGTACTTC.